This T cell receptor beta chain appears in the sequencing data of a study of blood T cell repertoires in COVID-19. Study-level information: Acute and convalescent COVID-19 samples came from the United States, Italy and Spain. PBMCs, B-cell-depleted T cells, or T cells were the source of the cDNA or gDNA that made up the material.

The CDR3 runs to 16 residues. Trimming cost V 2 bases and J 8 bases; bases outside gene matches: 7. Per the germline V gene, CDR1 is MNHEY and CDR2 is SVGAGI. Authors' processing steps: By means of reference gene primer amplification, nucleated cell counts were estimated. Only in-frame clones appear in the TCRdb table, and some are missing; sequencing was by immunoSEQ multiplex PCR. The D gene and trimming were derived from the DNA, and the V and J assignments and clone size from that table. The table records about 380,000 clones, about 85% of them present only once. The sample was peripheral blood. The chain combines TRBV6-5 with TRBJ2-1, with TRBD1 identical over 12 bases. The sequence was obtained from a woman under 30 with acute or convalescent COVID-19. The CDR3 DNA is TGTGCCAGCAGTTACAGGGGGACAGGGGGCATGGATGAGCAGTTCTTC. Its translation: CASSYRGTGGMDEQFF.